This record concerns one T cell receptor beta chain sequence. Its antigen remains unidentified. These data originate in a study of cytotoxic CD8 clonotypes in ibrutinib-treated CLL. As for the study in general: Per sample, productive templates averaged 255,043 and productive rearrangements averaged 94,082. Broader study findings: The public clonotypes identified were infrequent and showed contraction or stability on treatment. Whereas clonality rose at ibrutinib response, it declined toward baseline at progression. In sustained-remission versus progressing patients, sampling times differed.

Germline loops: CDR1 MNHEY, CDR2 SVGAGI. This CDR3 has 14 amino acids. V lost 8 bases to trimming and J lost 4 bases, with 15 bases between them. Assay used: immunoSEQ multiplex PCR; TCRdb lists only in-frame clones, some missing. This repertoire shows 300,000 or so clones, under 70% found once; its top ten account for under 8%. The V call is TRBV6-5, the J call TRBJ2-4, with a tentative D call TRBD2 (6 bases). Source: PBMCs, taken after 36 months of ibrutinib treatment. This TCR came from a human donor with chronic lymphocytic leukemia. CDR3 in DNA: TGTGCCAGCGTGGGGAGGACCCCAAAAAACATTCAGTACTTC. It translates to CASVGRTPKNIQYF.